This record concerns one TCR beta chain sequence. Antigen specificity is unknown. This CDR3 is built from 15 residues. CDR1 is SNHLY and CDR2 is FYNNEI in the germline V gene. V lost 6 bases and J lost 3; bases outside the gene matches: 6. Patients aged 18 to 65 had newly diagnosed hyperthyroidism lasting under 2 months. Isolation of PBMCs was performed on about 10 ml fresh peripheral blood. Amplification targeted TCR beta CDR3 regions from RNA transcripts. The TCR CDR3 was amplified in a first-round RT-PCR using the HTBI primer set. TCRdb re-derived calls from the multiplex PCR reads in MiXCR, one entry per CDR3 protein. The table lists roughly 290,000 distinct CDR3 sequences, roughly 15% of them singletons. The data belong to a study of T cells in Graves' hyperthyroidism and ophthalmopathy. The study's findings and limits: Ophthalmopathy was predicted by the model a median of roughly 6.6 months ahead of onset. Clonotypes that were expanded in thyroid above 0.001 mostly appeared in blood too.

The sequencing sample was made of blood. This clonotype originated in a woman aged 25 to 39 with Graves' hyperthyroidism that later progressed to Graves' ophthalmopathy. The V gene is TRBV2, the J gene TRBJ2-2, with 8 positions matching TRBD1. The CDR3 DNA is TGTGCCAGCAGAGCCGGGACAGGCCACACCGGGGAGCTGTTTTTT. Translated: CASRAGTGHTGELFF. The variable domain in full, with the rest retrieved from reference TRBV2 and TRBJ2-2, is EPEVTQTPSHQVTQMGQEVILRCVPISNHLYFYWYRQILGQKVEFLVSFYNNEISEKSEIFDDQFSVERPDGSNFTLKIRSTKLEDSAMYFCASRAGTGHTGELFFGEGSRLTVL.